The T cell receptor beta chain described here comes from a study of blood T cell repertoires in COVID-19. About the study: The United States, Italy and Spain supplied acute and convalescent COVID-19 samples.

The table lists this clone with a few counts. The assay was immunoSEQ multiplex PCR, and TCRdb's table has in-frame clones only and misses some. The table records about 83,000 clones, about four fifths of them present only once. The CDR3 length is 13 residues. Deletions cut 3 bases from V and 10 bases from J, with 10 bases between. Germline loops: CDR1 MDHEN, CDR2 SYDVKM. The source of this sequence is a woman of 80 years or more with active or convalescent COVID-19. Sample: peripheral blood. The V call is TRBV28, the J call TRBJ1-6, with TRBD1 as a possible D gene (5 bases). This chain's CDR3 is CASSLGEGSPLHF. Here the CDR3 DNA reads TGTGCCAGCAGTTTGGGGGAGGGCTCACCCCTCCACTTT.